Following are 20 T cell receptor beta chains from one sample sequenced in a study of blood T cell repertoires in COVID-19. Clones were sequenced by immunoSEQ multiplex PCR, and TCRdb holds only the in-frame ones, with some missing. The sample shows under 250,000 clones, 60% to 85% of them seen only once. The sequenced sample was peripheral blood. These receptors originate from a woman aged 70-85 years with acute or convalescent COVID-19.

The chain uses TRBV5-4 and TRBJ1-6, with 7 positions matching TRBD1. The CDR3 is made up of 16 amino acids. V dropped 3 bases and J dropped 3; count of bases not matched to a gene: 6. Germline V CDR1 and CDR2: SGHNT, YYREEE (reference sequence). CDR3 sequence (DNA): TGTGCCAGCAGCTACAAACAGGGGATCTATAATTCACCCCTCCACTTT. Translation gives CASSYKQGIYNSPLHF.

V is TRBV6-6 and J is TRBJ2-3; possible D gene TRBD2, 5 bases. Deletions cut 6 bases from V and 4 bases from J, with 11 bases between. The germline gives CDR1 MNHNY, CDR2 SVGAGI (reference sequence). CDR3 length: 13 amino acids. CDR3 sequence reads: CASSTAGSDTQYF. Written as DNA, the CDR3 is TGTGCCAGCAGCACCGCGGGTTCAGATACGCAGTATTTT.

This clone was detected only a few times. CDR3 DNA sequence: TGTGCCAGTAGTATACCTAGCGGGAGGGATCAAGAGACCCAGTACTTC. Its translation is CASSIPSGRDQETQYF. The genes are TRBV19 and TRBJ2-5; 12 nucleotides match TRBD2. The CDR3 length is 16 residues. CDR1 LNHDA and CDR2 SQIVND come from the germline V gene (reference sequence). The J segment lost 2 bases and the V segment lost 2 bases, leaving 3 bases of the junction unmatched.

This rearrangement joins TRBV29-1 to TRBJ1-1; 7 bases align to TRBD1. This CDR3 comprises 13 residues. CDR1 is SQVTM, CDR2 ANQGSEA, per germline. V lost 5 bases, J lost 1 base, and 4 bases stayed unmatched. The CDR3 DNA follows: TGCAGCGTTCGTCAGGGGGGGAACACTGAAGCTTTCTTT. Protein product: CSVRQGGNTEAFF.

The CDR3 is CASSPGQATYGYTF. The CDR3 DNA sequence: TGCGCCAGCAGCCCGGGACAGGCCACCTATGGCTACACCTTC. The chain couples TRBV5-1 to TRBJ1-2, with 8 bases fitting TRBD1. The junction had 6 bases not matched to a gene; V was cut back by 4 bases and J by 4 bases. The CDR3 is made up of 14 amino acids. Germline lookup yields CDR1 SGHRS and CDR2 YFSETQ.

CDR3 in DNA: TGTGCCTGGAGTGTAAGTCAGGGTTGGTCACCCCTCCACTTT. It translates to CAWSVSQGWSPLHF. The chain recombines TRBV30 with TRBJ1-6; tentatively, D is TRBD1 (5 bases). The CDR3 has 14 residues. Looked up from germline, CDR1 is GTSNPN and CDR2 is SVGIG (reference sequence). Trimming took 0 bases from V and 10 from J, leaving 13 bases between them.

The CDR3: CASSPTSFGIAGELFF. The CDR3, as DNA: TGTGCCAGCAGCCCCACTAGCTTTGGGATCGCCGGGGAGCTGTTTTTT. This chain uses TRBV7-3 with TRBJ2-2, with D possibly being TRBD2 (6 bases). The CDR3 extends over 16 amino acids. Trimming cost V 5 bases and J 6 bases, with 19 bases left between them. Germline values: CDR1 SGHTA, CDR2 FQGTGA.

The chain employs TRBV19 and TRBJ2-1; 8 positions match TRBD2. The CDR3 runs 14 residues. CDR1 LNHDA and CDR2 SQIVND come from the germline V gene (reference sequence). With V trimmed by 6 bases and J by 4 bases, 5 bases remained unmatched. CDR3 sequence: CASRPGLDYNEQFF. The CDR3 region has the DNA TGTGCCAGTAGACCGGGACTAGATTACAATGAGCAGTTCTTC.

The chain couples TRBV25-1 to TRBJ2-1; 7 positions agree with TRBD2. CDR1 and CDR2 from the germline V gene are MGHDK and SYGVNS. The CDR3 is 15 amino acids. The junction had 9 bases not matched to a gene; V was cut back by 4 bases and J by 6 bases. The CDR3 sequence: CASSGWEGLFNEQFF. In DNA, the CDR3 is TGTGCCAGCAGTGGGTGGGAGGGCCTATTCAATGAGCAGTTCTTC.

The chain joins TRBV11-1 to TRBJ2-3, with 9 nucleotides matching TRBD2. The CDR3 is 15 amino acids. The J segment lost 2 bases and the V segment lost 2 bases, leaving 2 bases of the junction unmatched. The germline CDR1 and CDR2 sequences are SGHAT and FQDESV (reference sequence). The CDR3 sequence is CASSLLAGPTDTQYF. The CDR3 DNA follows: TGTGCCAGCAGCTTACTAGCGGGGCCCACAGATACGCAGTATTTT.

This chain joins TRBV7-3 and TRBJ1-1, with D possibly matching TRBD1 (5 bases). The CDR3 is made up of 14 amino acids. Germline V gene lookup returns CDR1 SGHTA and CDR2 FQGTGA. The V end lost 5 bases, the J end lost 1 base, and 11 bases lay between the germline ends. The CDR3 region is CASSAQTANTEAFF. The CDR3 DNA is TGTGCCAGCAGCGCCCAGACAGCGAACACTGAAGCTTTCTTT.

This chain uses TRBV29-1 with TRBJ2-2; 12 bases match TRBD2. The CDR3 is 18 residues long. Trimming at V came to 1 base and at J to 2 bases, leaving 8 bases not matched to a gene. Germline V gene sequence: CDR1 SQVTM, CDR2 ANQGSEA. CDR3 sequence reads: CSVEAELAGGPNTGELFF. The CDR3 bases are TGCAGCGTTGAAGCTGAACTAGCGGGAGGCCCCAACACCGGGGAGCTGTTTTTT.

V gene TRBV6-5 combines with J gene TRBJ1-1, with D possibly being TRBD1 (6 bases). The V end was cut by 5 bases, the J end by 10 bases, with 17 bases between. The CDR3 contains 13 residues. Germline V gene lookup returns CDR1 MNHEY and CDR2 SVGAGI. DNA for the CDR3: TGTGCCAGCAGTACACAGGGCATTAAAGGAGCTTTCTTT. The encoded protein is CASSTQGIKGAFF.

This rearrangement joins TRBV29-1 to TRBJ1-1; D may be TRBD1 (6 bases). The CDR3 is 14 residues long. The germline V and J ends were trimmed by 1 base and 5 bases, with 14 bases remaining between them. From germline, CDR1 is SQVTM and CDR2 ANQGSEA. CDR3 nucleotides: TGCAGCGTTGAAGGTTCGACAGGCGGAACTGAAGCTTTCTTT. It translates to CSVEGSTGGTEAFF.

The chain recombines TRBV6-5 with TRBJ2-7, with TRBD2 matching 9 bases. This CDR3 is built from 15 residues. The V gene's germline CDR1 is MNHEY and CDR2 SVGAGI. The V segment lost 0 bases and the J segment 3 bases; nucleotides outside the gene matches: 3. Here the CDR3 reads CASSYSKLAGYEQYF. DNA of the CDR3: TGTGCCAGCAGTTACTCGAAACTAGCGGGCTACGAGCAGTACTTC.

This clone was observed a handful of times. V and J are TRBV6-5 and TRBJ2-7; TRBD1 matches 9 bases. CDR3 length: 13 amino acids. CDR1 is MNHEY, CDR2 SVGAGI, per germline. The junction had 8 bases not matched to a gene; V was cut back by 9 bases and J by 5 bases. In nucleotides, the CDR3 is TGTGCCAGTACCGGGACAGGGCTGGACGAGCAGTACTTC. Its protein product is CASTGTGLDEQYF.

CDR3 sequence: CAWSAPRTSLKYNEQFF. Written as DNA, the CDR3 is TGTGCCTGGAGTGCCCCCAGGACTAGCTTGAAGTACAATGAGCAGTTCTTC. The V gene is TRBV30, the J gene TRBJ2-1; 8 positions match TRBD2. Germline V gene data show CDR1 as GTSNPN and CDR2 as SVGIG (reference sequence). The CDR3 extends over 17 amino acids. V lost 1 base to trimming and J lost 4 bases; unmatched junction nucleotides: 12. The entire variable domain, with the rest obtained from reference TRBV30 and TRBJ2-1, is as follows: SQTIHQWPATLVQPVGSPLSLECTVEGTSNPNLYWYRQAAGRGLQLLFYSVGIGQISSEVPQNLSASRPQDRQFILSSKKLLLSDSGFYLCAWSAPRTSLKYNEQFFGPGTRLTVL.

This chain uses TRBV5-1 with TRBJ2-7; 8 bases fit TRBD1. Per the germline V gene, CDR1 is SGHRS and CDR2 is YFSETQ. CDR3 size: 15 residues. With V trimmed by 3 bases and J by 3 bases, 8 bases remained unmatched. CDR3: CASSSGTGAYYEQYF. DNA of the CDR3: TGCGCCAGCAGCTCTGGGACAGGCGCCTACTACGAGCAGTACTTC.

The chain links TRBV29-1 to TRBJ1-2; 7 nucleotides match TRBD1. CDR3 length equals 13 residues. CDR1 is SQVTM and CDR2 is ANQGSEA in the germline V gene. V gave up 4 bases and J gave up 5 bases; unmatched junction bases: 7. The CDR3 region is CSVATGLGYGYTF. The CDR3 region has the DNA TGCAGCGTTGCGACAGGGTTAGGTTATGGCTACACCTTC.

This clone was seen a handful of times. The V gene is TRBV19, the J gene TRBJ2-7; 10 bases line up with TRBD1. The germline CDR1 and CDR2 sequences are LNHDA and SQIVND (reference sequence). Trimming at V came to 7 bases and at J to 0 bases, leaving 6 bases not matched to a gene. The CDR3 extends over 15 amino acids. CDR3 in amino acids: CASNHRTGGSYEQYF. In DNA form, the CDR3 reads TGTGCCAGTAACCACAGGACAGGGGGCTCCTACGAGCAGTACTTC.